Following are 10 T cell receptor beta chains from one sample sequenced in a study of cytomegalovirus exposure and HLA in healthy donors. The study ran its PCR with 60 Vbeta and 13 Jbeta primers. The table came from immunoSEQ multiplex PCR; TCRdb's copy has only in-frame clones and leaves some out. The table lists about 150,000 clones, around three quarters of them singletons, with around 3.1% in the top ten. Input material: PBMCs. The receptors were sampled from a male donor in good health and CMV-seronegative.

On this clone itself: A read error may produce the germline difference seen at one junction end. The CDR3: CASSEGAGERTGANILTF. The CDR3 nucleotides read TGTGCCAGCAGTGAAGGGGCGGGGGAAAGGACTGGGGCCAACATCCTGACTTTC. The chain links TRBV25-1 to TRBJ2-6; 7 bases fit TRBD2. CDR1 MGHDK and CDR2 SYGVNS come from the germline V gene. The CDR3 totals 18 residues.

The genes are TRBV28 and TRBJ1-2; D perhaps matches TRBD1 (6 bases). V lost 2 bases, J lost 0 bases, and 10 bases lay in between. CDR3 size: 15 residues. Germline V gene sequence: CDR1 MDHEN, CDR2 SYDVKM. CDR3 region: CASSLHPGANYGYTF. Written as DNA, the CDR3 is TGTGCCAGCAGTTTACATCCAGGGGCTAACTATGGCTACACCTTC.

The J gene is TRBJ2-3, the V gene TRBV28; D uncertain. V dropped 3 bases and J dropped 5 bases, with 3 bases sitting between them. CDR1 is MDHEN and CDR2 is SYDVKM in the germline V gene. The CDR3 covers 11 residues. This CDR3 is CASSLRDTQYF. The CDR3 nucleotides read TGTGCCAGCAGTTTGCGAGATACGCAGTATTTT.

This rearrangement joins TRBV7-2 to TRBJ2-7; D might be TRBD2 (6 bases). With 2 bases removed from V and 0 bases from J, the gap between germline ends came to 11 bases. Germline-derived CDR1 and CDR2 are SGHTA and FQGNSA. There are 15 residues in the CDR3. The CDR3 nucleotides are TGTGCCAGCAGCTTACGGCGGGGAGCCTCCTACGAGCAGTACTTC. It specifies CASSLRRGASYEQYF.

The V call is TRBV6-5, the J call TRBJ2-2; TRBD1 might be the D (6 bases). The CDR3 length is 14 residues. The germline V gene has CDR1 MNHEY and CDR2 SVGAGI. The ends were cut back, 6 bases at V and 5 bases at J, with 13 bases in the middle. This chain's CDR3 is CASRHRVVTGELFF. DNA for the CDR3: TGTGCCAGCAGGCACAGGGTTGTAACCGGGGAGCTGTTTTTT.

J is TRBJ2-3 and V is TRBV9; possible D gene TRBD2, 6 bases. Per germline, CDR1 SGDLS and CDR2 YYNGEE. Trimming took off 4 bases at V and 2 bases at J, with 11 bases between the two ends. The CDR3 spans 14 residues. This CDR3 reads CASSLGTFTDTQYF. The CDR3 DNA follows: TGTGCCAGCAGCCTAGGGACTTTCACAGATACGCAGTATTTT.

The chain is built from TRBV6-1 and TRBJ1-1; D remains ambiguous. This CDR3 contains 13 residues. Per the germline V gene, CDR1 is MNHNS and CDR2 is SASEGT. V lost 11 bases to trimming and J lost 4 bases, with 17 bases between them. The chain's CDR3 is CAGTYTGITEAFF. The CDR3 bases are TGTGCCGGCACCTACACGGGAATCACTGAAGCTTTCTTT.

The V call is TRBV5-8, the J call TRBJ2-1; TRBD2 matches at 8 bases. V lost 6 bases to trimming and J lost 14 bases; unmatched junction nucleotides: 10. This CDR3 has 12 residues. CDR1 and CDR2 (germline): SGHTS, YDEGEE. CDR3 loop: CASTHPGGRKFF. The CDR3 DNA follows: TGTGCCAGCACCCACCCGGGGGGGAGGAAGTTCTTC.

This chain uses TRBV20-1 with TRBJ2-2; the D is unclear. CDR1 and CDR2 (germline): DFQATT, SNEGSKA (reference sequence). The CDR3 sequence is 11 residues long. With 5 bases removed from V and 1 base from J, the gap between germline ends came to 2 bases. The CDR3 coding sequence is TGCAGTGCTCGGAACACCGGGGAGCTGTTTTTT. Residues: CSARNTGELFF.

The CDR3 is CASSPGQGASYEQYF. The CDR3 DNA is TGTGCCAGCTCACCCGGACAGGGGGCCTCCTACGAGCAGTACTTC. The J gene is TRBJ2-7, the V gene TRBV18, with 11 bases identical to TRBD1. The CDR3 totals 15 residues. J was trimmed by 0 bases and V by 3 bases; bases with no gene match: 1. Germline V lookup: CDR1 KGHSH, CDR2 LQKENI.